This note documents a single TCR beta chain sequence. Its antigen remains unidentified. No quality values exist for individual bases; no much larger clone is one base distant. The time point label, read with the paper, signifies: cycle 2 day 1 (C2D1) of nivolumab. Every trial patient had relapsed after autologous stem cell transplantation, and cohorts A, B and C differed in prior brentuximab vedotin exposure. The trial cohort comprised some 60 patients with relapsed/refractory classical Hodgkin lymphoma whose best overall responses were complete response, partial response or progressive disease. Single-agent nivolumab was administered to trial patients in the multi-cohort phase II CheckMate 205 trial. An independent review committee assessed best overall response by applying the 2007 International Working Group response criteria. Trial PBMCs were obtained immediately prior to nivolumab initiation (C1D1) and on therapy at cycle 2 day 1 and cycle 4 day 1. Peripheral blood was collected in 8 mL Vacutainer Cell Preparation Tubes, from which PBMCs were isolated by centrifugation and then cryopreserved.

The data derive from a study of PD-1 blockade in classical Hodgkin lymphoma (dated by TCRdb to about 2020). Study-wide context: Nivolumab dosing was 3 mg/kg intravenously every 2 weeks, continuing until either disease progression or unacceptable toxicity. A peripheral blood immune signature of response to PD-1 blockade in classical Hodgkin lymphoma was defined using TCR beta sequencing and CyTOF.

The Qiagen DNeasy kit was used to extract genomic DNA both from unsorted PBMCs and from the negatively selected CD4+ and CD8+ fractions. Amplification of TCR beta CDR3 regions was done by immunoSEQ multiplex PCR with primers that anneal to V and J segments. A synthetic immune receptor repertoire was used to minimize amplification bias, and any remaining bias was removed computationally after sequencing. The source study handled its data this way. Custom Python scripts were used to quantify repertoire diversity as the Shannon entropy index. Unsorted, CD4+ and CD8+ repertoires were examined separately, except in combined analyses, for which CD4+ and CD8+ sequences were merged in silico. A clone was considered expanded if an increase in frequency of at least 2-fold after treatment relative to C1D1 was found, and a pseudocount of 0.5 was applied to clones undetected at baseline. Clones with 0 or 1 copy at C1D1 were defined as singleton clones, while clones with 2 or more copies were defined as non-singleton clones. Clones expanded in unsorted samples were assigned a CD4+, CD8+ or unknown annotation through matching of protein sequences in sorted samples from the same patient. Diversity changes from C1D1 to C4D1 were tested in paired samples using Wilcoxon tests. TCRdb re-hosts the immuneACCESS table, in-frame sequences only. Its copies lack some clones; in the studies checked, an unresolved V gene accounts for under half of them, and the cause for the rest is not known. The V and J calls and clone size were taken over from that table, and D and trimming were inferred from the DNA. The sample table lists about 110,000 clones, roughly 87% of them with a count of one. The top ten hold around 20% of the sample.

General study outcomes and caveats: The study was limited to a single clinical trial cohort, and causes of repertoire differences, possibly disease activity or prior therapy, remained undefined. By C4D1, a significant rise was seen in CD4+ TCR diversity but not in CD8+ TCR diversity (p=0.0027 vs p=0.16), and the rise was most apparent among complete responders (p=0.02). Baseline TCR diversity was reported to be lower in newly diagnosed patients than in healthy donors and to be lower still in relapsed/refractory patients. Among trial patients, those achieving complete response had baseline diversity similar to that of newly diagnosed patients, while diversity was significantly lower in partial responders and progressors. Diversity was lower in patients who began nivolumab less than 1 year after ASCT, so these patients were left out of later analyses to avoid confounding by immune reconstitution.

From a lookup of the germline V gene (reference sequence), CDR1 and CDR2 are LNHDA and SQIVND. The CDR3 numbers 15 residues from cysteine through phenylalanine. The CDR3 DNA has 45 bases and is translated from base 1. Relative to germline, V is 3 bases shorter and J is 2 bases shorter, with 12 bases between their ends. Here the chain combines TRBV19 and TRBJ2-3; the D segment is perhaps TRBD1 or TRBD2, each sharing 6 matched bases. The sequencing here drew on peripheral blood mononuclear cells (PBMCs), taken before the second cycle of nivolumab. The sequence came from a human donor with classical Hodgkin lymphoma. CDR3 protein: CASSIGGTFTDTQYF. The sequenced DNA is TGTGCCAGTAGTATCGGAGGGACATTCACAGATACGCAGTATTTT.